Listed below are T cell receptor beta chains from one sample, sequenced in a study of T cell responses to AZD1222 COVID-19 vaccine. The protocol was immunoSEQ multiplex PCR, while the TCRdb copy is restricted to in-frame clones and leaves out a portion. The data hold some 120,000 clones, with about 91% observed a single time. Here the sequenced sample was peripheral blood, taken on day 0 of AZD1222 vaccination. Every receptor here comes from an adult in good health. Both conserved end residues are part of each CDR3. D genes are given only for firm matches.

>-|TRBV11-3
CASSLDPRDEKLFF
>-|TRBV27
CASSLGSGVEAFF
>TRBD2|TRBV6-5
CASLAGGWDEQFF
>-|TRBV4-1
CASSQDRGSVGRPGNTIYF
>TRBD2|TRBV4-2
CASSLRLASGRYEQYF
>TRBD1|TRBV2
CASSKGTGGGSPLHF
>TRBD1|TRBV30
CAWSIKQGQNSPLHF
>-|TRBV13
CASSLDSYGYTF
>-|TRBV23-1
CASSQSRVGGCCQPQHF
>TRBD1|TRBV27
CASSLSGGSGNTIYF
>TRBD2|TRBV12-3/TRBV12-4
CASSWEGRIQYF